Each of the 30 T cell receptor beta chains below was sequenced from the same sample in a study of Ad26.COV2.S vaccination and SARS-CoV-2 variants. The treatment was: some 19 received Ad26.COV2.S at low or high dose, single or two shots; roughly five received placebo; per-sample allocation not given. Samples were taken on day 63 after the first vaccine or placebo injection. Repertoires were generated with immunoSEQ multiplex PCR, while TCRdb's copy carries only in-frame clones and drops some. The data hold hundreds of thousands of clones, with 80% to 95% observed a single time. The material was peripheral blood, obtained in a trial of Ad26.COV2.S vaccine versus placebo. These receptor sequences come from a person aged 18 to 65 who received the Ad26.COV2.S COVID-19 vaccine or a placebo.

This clone was observed a single time. The J gene is TRBJ1-2, the V gene TRBV12-3 or TRBV12-4; a weak D match, TRBD1 (6 bases). V was pared by 5 bases and J by 1 base, with 8 bases between. The CDR3 spans 13 residues. CDR3 loop: CASSHRDNYGYTF. The CDR3 nucleotides are TGTGCCAGCAGTCACAGGGATAACTATGGCTACACCTTC.

The chain uses TRBV7-9 and TRBJ2-7; 7 bases agree with TRBD1. This CDR3 has 13 amino acids. Germline lookup yields CDR1 SEHNR and CDR2 FQNEAQ (reference sequence). The V gene end was trimmed by 6 bases and the J gene end by 3 bases; junction bases not matched to a gene: 5. CDR3 in DNA: TGTGCCAGCAGTTACGGACAGGACTACGAGCAGTACTTC. Its protein is CASSYGQDYEQYF.

This rearrangement joins TRBV6-5 to TRBJ1-2; the D gene is possibly TRBD1 (5 bases). Germline values: CDR1 MNHEY, CDR2 SVGAGI. Trimming removed 2 bases from V and 4 bases from J, with 5 bases in between. The CDR3 covers 12 residues. The CDR3 loop reads CASSYQGYGYTF. The DNA for the CDR3 is TGTGCCAGCAGTTACCAGGGCTATGGCTACACCTTC.

The V gene is TRBV2, the J gene TRBJ1-2; no clear D gene. This CDR3 is 12 amino acids long. The germline V gene encodes CDR1 SNHLY and CDR2 FYNNEI. Trimming took off 4 bases at V and 6 bases at J, with 9 bases between the two ends. This chain's CDR3 is CASSVHGNGYTF. CDR3 coding DNA: TGTGCCAGCAGTGTACATGGAAATGGCTACACCTTC.

The rearrangement links TRBV4-1 to TRBJ1-5; D is ambiguous. The CDR3 has 15 residues. CDR1 and CDR2 from the germline V gene are MGHRA and YSYEKL. Trimming removed 0 bases from V and 3 bases from J, with 9 bases in between. This CDR3 is CASSQDWGFNQPQHF. CDR3 bases: TGCGCCAGCAGCCAAGATTGGGGTTTCAATCAGCCCCAGCATTTT.

The chain uses TRBV7-9 and TRBJ2-7; 10 nucleotides match TRBD1. CDR3 length: 15 residues. The germline V gene encodes CDR1 SEHNR and CDR2 FQNEAQ (reference sequence). With 5 bases clipped from V and 7 bases from J, the junction kept 11 bases outside the gene matches. The CDR3 protein is CASSVIWTGGEEQYF. In nucleotides, the CDR3 is TGTGCCAGCAGCGTCATCTGGACAGGGGGTGAAGAGCAGTACTTC. Supplemented by reference TRBV7-9 and TRBJ2-7, the full variable domain reads DTGVSQNPRHKITKRGQNVTFRCDPISEHNRLYWYRQTLGQGPEFLTYFQNEAQLEKSRLLSDRFSAERPKGSFSTLEIQRTEQGDSAMYLCASSVIWTGGEEQYFGPGTRLTVT.

The chain joins TRBV6-6 to TRBJ1-3; 9 positions agree with TRBD1. The CDR3 totals 15 residues. J lost 4 bases, V lost 5 bases, and 6 bases had no gene match. Germline V CDR1 and CDR2: MNHNY, SVGAGI (reference sequence). CDR3 amino acids: CASSPPQGAGNTIYF. The CDR3 DNA reads as TGTGCCAGCAGTCCGCCACAGGGGGCAGGAAACACCATATATTTT.

The rearrangement links TRBV18 to TRBJ2-7; 13 positions match TRBD2. With V trimmed by 3 bases and J by 7 bases, 12 bases remained unmatched. Germline CDR1 KGHSH, CDR2 LQKENI. This CDR3 is built from 17 residues. CDR3 protein: CASSPQDPTSGRPEQYF. CDR3 DNA sequence: TGTGCCAGCTCACCCCAAGACCCGACTAGCGGGAGGCCAGAGCAGTACTTC.

The chain is built from TRBV7-9 and TRBJ2-5; D is undetermined. The CDR3 is made up of 14 amino acids. With 5 bases removed from V and 2 bases from J, the gap between germline ends came to 12 bases. Germline CDR1 reads SEHNR; CDR2 reads FQNEAQ (reference sequence). The CDR3 region is CASSPTESQETQYF. CDR3 bases: TGTGCCAGCAGCCCAACGGAGTCTCAAGAGACCCAGTACTTC.

The chain couples TRBV6-5 to TRBJ1-3; maybe TRBD1 (6 bases). Looked up from germline, CDR1 is MNHEY and CDR2 is SVGAGI. This CDR3 region has 15 residues. V lost 6 bases and J lost 1, with 13 bases in between. The CDR3 reads CASSEGVFSGNTIYF. The CDR3, as DNA: TGTGCCAGCAGCGAGGGGGTGTTTTCTGGAAACACCATATATTTT.

The J gene is TRBJ1-3, the V gene TRBV18; D gene ambiguous. Trimming stripped 1 base from V and 0 bases from J, with 7 bases between. The CDR3 has 15 residues. The V gene's germline CDR1 is KGHSH and CDR2 LQKENI. This CDR3 is CASSPQGGSGNTIYF. Here the CDR3 DNA reads TGTGCCAGCTCACCACAGGGAGGCTCTGGAAACACCATATATTTT.

This clone was observed a single time. The rearrangement uses TRBV11-2 and TRBJ2-7; D is ambiguous. Germline values: CDR1 SGHAT, CDR2 FQNNGV. V was pared by 1 base and J by 2 bases, with 6 bases between. This CDR3 is 13 amino acids long. The CDR3 region has the DNA TGTGCCAGCAGCTTAGTCCAGCCCTACGAGCAGTACTTC. It yields the protein CASSLVQPYEQYF.

V is TRBV6-5 and J is TRBJ1-3; no reliable D call. CDR3 length: 16 amino acids. V gave up 2 bases and J gave up 3 bases, with 14 bases separating them. Germline CDR1 and CDR2: MNHEY and SVGAGI. In nucleotides, the CDR3 is TGTGCCAGCAGTTACACTGGGCAGGCTGTTGGAAACACCATATATTTT. Its translation is CASSYTGQAVGNTIYF.

This clone was recorded once. V is TRBV6-2 or TRBV6-3 and J is TRBJ1-5; unclear D gene. This CDR3 has 15 amino acids. Trimming removed 0 bases from V and 3 bases from J, with 9 bases in between. Germline lookup yields CDR1 MNHEY and CDR2 SVGEGT. The DNA of the CDR3 is TGTGCCAGCAGTTACTCAGCGTGGGTCAATCAGCCCCAGCATTTT. Translation: CASSYSAWVNQPQHF.

The chain joins TRBV6-5 to TRBJ2-1; TRBD1 matches at 7 bases. J lost 2 bases, V lost 2 bases, and 3 bases had no gene match. Germline V gives CDR1 MNHEY, CDR2 SVGAGI. This CDR3 has 15 amino acids. The CDR3 spells CASSYNQGAYNEQFF. DNA of the CDR3: TGTGCCAGCAGTTACAATCAGGGGGCCTACAATGAGCAGTTCTTC.

This chain uses TRBV30 with TRBJ1-2; maybe TRBD1 (6 bases). The ends were cut back, 2 bases at V and 4 bases at J, with 11 bases in the middle. Germline CDR1 reads GTSNPN; CDR2 reads SVGIG (reference sequence). The CDR3 runs to 13 residues. The CDR3 sequence: CAWSPGVAYGYTF. The CDR3 nucleotides read TGTGCCTGGAGTCCAGGGGTAGCCTATGGCTACACCTTC.

The CDR3 DNA reads as TGTGCCAGCAGCTCCGGGACTAGCGGGACGTACGAGCAGTACTTC. It specifies CASSSGTSGTYEQYF. V gene TRBV7-2 combines with J gene TRBJ2-7; 13 bases align to TRBD2. This CDR3 is built from 15 residues. CDR1 is SGHTA, CDR2 FQGNSA, per germline. J lost 4 bases, V lost 4 bases, and 4 bases had no gene match.

The chain joins TRBV6-5 to TRBJ1-5; tentatively, D is TRBD1 (5 bases). This CDR3 is 13 amino acids long. Trimming removed 9 bases at V and 7 bases at J, with 16 bases between. The V gene's germline CDR1 is MNHEY and CDR2 SVGAGI. The CDR3, as DNA: TGTGCCAGTCAGGGTAGAGGTAAGCAGCCCCAGCATTTT. This codes for CASQGRGKQPQHF.

This clone has only one observation. CDR3 protein: CASSWTGMSNQPQHF. CDR3 nucleotide sequence: TGTGCCAGCAGCTGGACAGGTATGAGCAATCAGCCCCAGCATTTT. The V gene is TRBV5-8, the J gene TRBJ1-5, with TRBD1 matching over 7 bases. Germline V CDR1 and CDR2: SGHTS, YDEGEE. V trimming: 3 bases; J trimming: 1 base; junction bases outside the gene matches: 4. The CDR3 covers 15 residues.

The chain has TRBV24-1 and TRBJ2-1, with 10 bases aligning to TRBD2. The CDR3 consists of 17 residues. V was pared by 0 bases and J by 7 bases, with 8 bases of the junction left unmatched. Germline V gene sequence: CDR1 KGHDR, CDR2 SFDVKD. In DNA form, the CDR3 reads TGTGCCACCAGTGATTTGCGGTCTAGCGGGAGTCATAATGAGCAGTTCTTC. It codes for CATSDLRSSGSHNEQFF.

The J gene is TRBJ2-1, the V gene TRBV4-3, with D hard to call. CDR3 size: 15 residues. CDR1 is LGHNA and CDR2 is YSLEER in the germline V gene. Trimming stripped 0 bases from V and 2 bases from J, with 8 bases between. This CDR3 reads CASSQEDLTYNEQFF. Here the CDR3 DNA reads TGCGCCAGCAGCCAAGAGGACCTGACCTACAATGAGCAGTTCTTC.

The V and J genes are TRBV7-9 and TRBJ1-1, with no clear D. The CDR3 totals 14 residues. Germline values: CDR1 SEHNR, CDR2 FQNEAQ (reference sequence). V lost 1 base, J lost 0 bases, and 6 bases lay in between. In nucleotides, the CDR3 is TGTGCCAGCAGCTTAGTAAGGATGAACACTGAAGCTTTCTTT. It translates to CASSLVRMNTEAFF.

The chain recombines TRBV11-2 with TRBJ1-2; 7 bases fit TRBD1. The CDR3 has 13 amino acids. The V gene's germline CDR1 is SGHAT and CDR2 FQNNGV. With 5 bases clipped from V and 5 bases from J, the junction kept 5 bases outside the gene matches. DNA of the CDR3: TGTGCCAGCAGCCTCAACAGGGGATATGGCTACACCTTC. Translating it yields CASSLNRGYGYTF.

The chain carries TRBV15 and TRBJ2-2; no definite D call. This CDR3 region has 16 residues. The germline gives CDR1 LNHNV, CDR2 YYDKDF (reference sequence). Trimming took off 1 base at V and 0 bases at J, with 9 bases between the two ends. The CDR3, as DNA: TGTGCCACCAGCAGAGGGCCTGCCGCGAACACCGGGGAGCTGTTTTTT. Its translation is CATSRGPAANTGELFF.

The rearrangement links TRBV30 to TRBJ2-1; maybe TRBD2 (6 bases). CDR3 size: 13 residues. CDR1 GTSNPN and CDR2 SVGIG come from the germline V gene (reference sequence). Between the trimmed V and J ends, which lost 2 bases and 5 bases, there was a span of 10 bases. CDR3 amino acids: CAWSPGSHNEQFF. The CDR3 bases are TGTGCCTGGAGTCCCGGGAGCCACAATGAGCAGTTCTTC.

This clone was seen more than once but under ten times. This rearrangement joins TRBV7-6 to TRBJ2-1, with 8 bases matching TRBD1. The CDR3 runs to 15 residues. Germline trimming cut 7 bases from V and 2 bases from J; bases unmatched to any gene: 7. Germline V gene data show CDR1 as SGHVS and CDR2 as FNYEAQ. For the CDR3, the DNA is TGTGCCAGCACCCCTGGGACAGGAGCCTACAATGAGCAGTTCTTC. Encoded protein: CASTPGTGAYNEQFF.

V and J are TRBV7-2 and TRBJ2-1; 9 bases agree with TRBD1. Trimming took 3 bases from V and 7 from J; bases not matched to a gene: 7. The germline V gene has CDR1 SGHTA and CDR2 FQGNSA. This CDR3 has 15 residues. The CDR3 spells CASSFPGQGLNEQFF. CDR3 nucleotide sequence: TGTGCCAGCAGCTTTCCGGGACAGGGTTTGAATGAGCAGTTCTTC.

The V call is TRBV7-9, the J call TRBJ2-4; 7 nucleotides line up with TRBD2. The V and J ends lost 3 bases and 12 bases, in that order; junction bases with no gene match: 14. The V gene's germline CDR1 is SEHNR and CDR2 FQNEAQ (reference sequence). The CDR3 runs to 15 residues. CDR3: CASSFDWEGVDTQYF. CDR3 DNA sequence: TGTGCCAGCAGCTTTGACTGGGAGGGTGTCGATACTCAGTACTTC.

As DNA, the CDR3 is TGTGCCAGCAGTCCACTTGGGGTTGGGTATGGCTACACCTTC. Residues: CASSPLGVGYGYTF. V usage is TRBV28 and J usage is TRBJ1-2; D remains unclear. The germline V gene encodes CDR1 MDHEN and CDR2 SYDVKM. This CDR3 contains 14 residues. Trimming shortened V by 5 bases and J by 5 bases, and 15 bases separated the two germline ends.

V is TRBV6-5 and J is TRBJ1-1, with D maybe TRBD1 (6 bases). This CDR3 is built from 14 residues. Germline CDR1 reads MNHEY; CDR2 reads SVGAGI. V was cut by 6 bases and J by 2 bases, with 13 bases left in between. In nucleotides, the CDR3 is TGTGCCAGCAGCAAAACAGGGTCCAACACTGAAGCTTTCTTT. This codes for CASSKTGSNTEAFF.